Below are 9 T cell receptor beta chains sequenced from a single sample in a study of yellow fever vaccine responses in identical twins. TCRdb itself ran the RT-PCR reads through MiXCR, one entry per CDR3 protein. This sample yields tens of thousands of distinct CDR3 sequences, of which 50% to 65% are seen a single time; more than 4% belongs to the top ten. The sample in question was T cells from blood (PBMCs), unsorted or a sorted subset (not recorded which), obtained before or after yellow fever vaccination (not recorded which). The receptor set was obtained from a woman under 30 who received the yellow fever vaccine.

The chain combines TRBV29-1 with TRBJ2-2; maybe TRBD1 (6 bases). Trimming took 3 bases from V and 1 from J, leaving 6 bases between them. The V gene's germline CDR1 is SQVTM and CDR2 ANQGSEA. This CDR3 comprises 13 residues. CDR3 nucleotides: TGCAGCGTTGACAGGGGGAACACCGGGGAGCTGTTTTTT. Protein product: CSVDRGNTGELFF.

V and J are TRBV7-9 and TRBJ1-6, with 7 bases matching TRBD1. The CDR3 runs to 13 residues. V trimming: 8 bases; J trimming: 6 bases; junction bases outside the gene matches: 4. Germline loops: CDR1 SEHNR, CDR2 FQNEAQ (reference sequence). CDR3 residues: CASDRQGNSPLHF. The CDR3, as DNA: TGTGCCAGCGACAGACAGGGTAATTCACCCCTCCACTTT.

This clonotype has more than one count but fewer than ten. This chain links TRBV19 with TRBJ2-7, with TRBD1 matching over 10 bases. Germline loops: CDR1 LNHDA, CDR2 SQIVND (reference sequence). CDR3 size: 14 residues. Germline trimming cut 3 bases from V and 5 bases from J; bases unmatched to any gene: 4. The CDR3 bases are TGTGCCAGTAGTATCGCGACAGGGGGCAACGAGCAGTACTTC. This encodes CASSIATGGNEQYF.

V is TRBV29-1 and J is TRBJ2-5; 13 bases agree with TRBD2. The CDR3 length is 16 residues. The V gene's germline CDR1 is SQVTM and CDR2 ANQGSEA. The junction had 6 bases not matched to a gene; V was cut back by 0 bases and J by 5 bases. The DNA for the CDR3 is TGCAGCGTTGAAGACCAACTAGCGGGAGGGAGGGAGACCCAGTACTTC. It is translated as CSVEDQLAGGRETQYF.

This chain joins TRBV7-6 and TRBJ1-3; 7 positions agree with TRBD1. V lost 5 bases, J lost 2 bases, and 3 bases stayed unmatched. This CDR3 is 14 amino acids long. CDR1 is SGHVS, CDR2 FNYEAQ, per germline. In DNA, the CDR3 is TGTGCCAGCAGCCAGGGGACAGCTGGAAACACCATATATTTT. Protein product: CASSQGTAGNTIYF.

The chain employs TRBV11-2 and TRBJ1-2; a possible D gene is TRBD1 (6 bases). With 6 bases removed from V and 7 bases from J, the gap between germline ends came to 12 bases. The germline CDR1 and CDR2 sequences are SGHAT and FQNNGV. This CDR3 spans 12 amino acids. The CDR3 loop is CASRDRNRGYTF. The CDR3 nucleotides are TGTGCCAGCAGGGACAGAAATCGTGGCTACACCTTC.

This chain links TRBV29-1 with TRBJ2-7; 15 nucleotides align to TRBD2. The trim removed 3 bases at V and 0 bases at J, leaving 3 bases unmatched. This CDR3 is built from 16 residues. Germline-derived CDR1 and CDR2 are SQVTM and ANQGSEA. CDR3 residues: CSVEGTSGGHSYEQYF. The CDR3 DNA reads as TGCAGCGTTGAGGGGACTAGCGGGGGGCACTCCTACGAGCAGTACTTC.

In its sample, this clonotype was seen a few times. V is TRBV11-1 and J is TRBJ2-5, with D perhaps matching TRBD1 or TRBD2 (5 bases each). Germline V CDR1 and CDR2: SGHAT, FQDESV (reference sequence). CDR3 length: 16 amino acids. Trimming took 4 bases from V and 1 from J, leaving 16 bases between them. The DNA for the CDR3 is TGTGCCAGCAGCTCAAGCAGGGACGGACTCCAAGAGACCCAGTACTTC. Amino acid sequence: CASSSSRDGLQETQYF.

This clonotype was picked up a small number of times. This chain joins TRBV20-1 and TRBJ2-1; 7 positions agree with TRBD2. Germline CDR1 is DFQATT and CDR2 is SNEGSKA (reference sequence). The length of the CDR3 is 13 residues. V was clipped by 8 bases and J by 6 bases; unmatched bases: 10. In DNA, the CDR3 is TGCAGTCGGAGGGCTAGCGGAGGCAATGAGCAGTTCTTC. This codes for CSRRASGGNEQFF.